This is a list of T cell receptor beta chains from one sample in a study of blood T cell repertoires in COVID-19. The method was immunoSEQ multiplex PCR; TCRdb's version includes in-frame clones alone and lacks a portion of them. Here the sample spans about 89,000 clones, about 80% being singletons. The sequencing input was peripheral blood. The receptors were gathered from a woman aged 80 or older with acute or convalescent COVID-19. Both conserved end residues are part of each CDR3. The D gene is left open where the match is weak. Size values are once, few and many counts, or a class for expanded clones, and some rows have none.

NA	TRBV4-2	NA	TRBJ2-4	CASSQDLGGAKNIQYF	TGTGCCAGCAGCCAAGATCTCGGGGGTGCCAAAAACATTCAGTACTTC
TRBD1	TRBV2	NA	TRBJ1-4	CASSVPGTGATNEKLFF	TGTGCCAGCAGTGTGCCCGGGACAGGGGCAACTAATGAAAAACTGTTTTTT
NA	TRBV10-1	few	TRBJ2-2	CASSEVRRSECGELFF	TGCGCCAGCAGTGAGGTTCGGCGGTCGGAGTGCGGGGAGCTGTTTTTT
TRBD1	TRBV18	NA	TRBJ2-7	CASTGGRYEQYF	TGTGCCAGCACAGGGGGCAGGTACGAGCAGTACTTC
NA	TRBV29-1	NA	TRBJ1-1	CSGRGSGTEAFF	TGCAGCGGACGAGGTTCGGGAACTGAAGCTTTCTTT
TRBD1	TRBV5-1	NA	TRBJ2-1	CASSLASGQGVNEQFF	TGCGCCAGCAGCTTGGCCTCGGGACAGGGAGTCAATGAGCAGTTCTTC
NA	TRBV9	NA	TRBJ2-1	CASSVVWASGGNNEQFF	TGTGCCAGCAGCGTAGTCTGGGCCAGCGGAGGAAACAATGAGCAGTTCTTC
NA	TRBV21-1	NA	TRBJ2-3	CASSKSRTSGSRESDTQYF	TGTGCCAGCAGCAAATCAAGGACTAGCGGGAGTAGAGAGTCAGATACGCAGTATTTT
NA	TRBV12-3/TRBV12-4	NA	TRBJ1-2	CASSLQSYGYTF	TGTGCCAGCAGTCTACAGTCCTATGGCTACACCTTC
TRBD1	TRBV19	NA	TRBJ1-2	CASSDDRGYGYTF	TGTGCCAGTAGTGACGACAGGGGCTATGGCTACACCTTC
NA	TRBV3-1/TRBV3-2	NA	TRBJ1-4	CASSHAQGGREKLFF	TGTGCCAGCAGCCATGCACAGGGCGGGCGTGAAAAACTGTTTTTT
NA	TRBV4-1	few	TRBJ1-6	CASSHPRGSNSPLHF	TGCGCCAGCAGCCATCCCAGGGGTTCGAATTCACCCCTCCACTTT
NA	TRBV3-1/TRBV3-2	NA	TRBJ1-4	CASSRRGGTGEKLFF	TGTGCCAGCAGCCGACGGGGAGGGACCGGGGAAAAACTGTTTTTT
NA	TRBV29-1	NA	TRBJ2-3	CSVEGAADTQYF	TGCAGCGTCGAGGGCGCTGCAGATACGCAGTATTTT
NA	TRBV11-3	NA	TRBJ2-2	CASSYGTGVGTGELFF	TGTGCCAGCAGTTATGGGACGGGAGTTGGCACCGGGGAGCTGTTTTTT
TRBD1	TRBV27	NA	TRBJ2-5	CASSPGQGVQETQYF	TGTGCCAGCAGCCCCGGACAGGGGGTCCAAGAGACCCAGTACTTC
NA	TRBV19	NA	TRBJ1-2	CASSNTANYGYTF	TGTGCCAGTAGCAACACAGCTAACTATGGCTACACCTTC
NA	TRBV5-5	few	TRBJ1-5	CASSYVSFAGDSNQPQHF	TGTGCCAGCAGCTATGTTAGTTTCGCGGGAGATAGCAATCAGCCCCAGCATTTT
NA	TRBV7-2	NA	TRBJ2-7	CASSFGGSYEQYF	TGTGCCAGCAGCTTCGGGGGCTCCTACGAGCAGTACTTC
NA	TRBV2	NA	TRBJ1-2	CASSENAGYGYTF	TGTGCCAGCAGTGAAAATGCGGGCTATGGCTACACCTTC
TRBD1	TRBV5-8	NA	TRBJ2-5	CASSPGTGRQETQYF	TGTGCCAGCAGCCCGGGGACAGGGCGCCAAGAGACCCAGTACTTC
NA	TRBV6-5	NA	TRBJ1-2	CASSTLDTRGYGYTF	TGTGCCAGCAGTACCTTGGACACCAGGGGCTATGGCTACACCTTC
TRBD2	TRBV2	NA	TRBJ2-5	CATRPGLGEGTQYF	TGTGCCACCAGGCCGGGACTAGGGGAAGGAACCCAGTACTTC
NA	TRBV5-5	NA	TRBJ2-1	CASSLVAGFEQFF	TGTGCCAGCAGCTTGGTGGCGGGGTTTGAGCAGTTCTTC
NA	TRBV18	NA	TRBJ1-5	CASSPGGAFFF	TGTGCCAGCTCACCAGGGGGGGCCTTTTTTTTT
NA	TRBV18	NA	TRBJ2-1	CASSKDRDNEQFF	TGTGCCAGCTCAAAAGACAGAGACAATGAGCAGTTCTTC
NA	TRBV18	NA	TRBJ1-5	CASSTDLNQPQHF	TGTGCCAGCTCCACAGACCTCAATCAGCCCCAGCATTTT
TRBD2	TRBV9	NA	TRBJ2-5	CASSRGGSGALRGTQYF	TGTGCCAGCAGCAGAGGGGGTAGCGGGGCCCTCCGGGGGACCCAGTACTTC
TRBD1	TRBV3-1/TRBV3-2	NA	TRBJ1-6	CASSQDTGGDSPLHF	TGTGCCAGCAGCCAAGACACAGGGGGCGATTCACCCCTCCACTTT
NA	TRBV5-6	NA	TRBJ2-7	CASSYNRVPPYEQYF	TGTGCCAGCAGCTACAACCGGGTACCCCCCTACGAGCAGTACTTC
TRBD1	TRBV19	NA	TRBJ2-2	CASSIPRPGDRGTGELFF	TGTGCCAGTAGTATCCCCCGTCCGGGGGACAGGGGGACCGGGGAGCTGTTTTTT
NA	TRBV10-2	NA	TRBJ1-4	CASYLPTVSGEKLFF	TGCGCCAGCTACTTGCCAACAGTATCAGGGGAAAAACTGTTTTTT
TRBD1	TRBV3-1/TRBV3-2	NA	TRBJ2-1	CASSFDRGREQFF	TGTGCCAGCAGCTTTGACAGGGGGCGCGAGCAGTTCTTC
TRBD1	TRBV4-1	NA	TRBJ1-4	CASSSGGTNEKLFF	TGCGCCAGCAGTTCAGGGGGGACTAATGAAAAACTGTTTTTT
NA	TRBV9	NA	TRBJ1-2	CASSPGRGYGYTF	TGTGCCAGCAGCCCGGGCAGGGGTTATGGCTACACCTTC
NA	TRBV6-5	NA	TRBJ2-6	CASSYWSGSGANVLTF	TGTGCCAGCAGTTACTGGTCAGGGTCTGGGGCCAACGTCCTGACTTTC
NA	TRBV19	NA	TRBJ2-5	CASSIVGTSLGETQYF	TGTGCCAGTAGTATAGTAGGGACTTCTCTGGGAGAGACCCAGTACTTC
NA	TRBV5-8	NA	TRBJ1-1	CASSFKGGAEAFF	TGTGCCAGCAGCTTCAAAGGAGGGGCTGAAGCTTTCTTT
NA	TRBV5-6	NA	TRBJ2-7	CASSLVGSSYEQYF	TGTGCCAGCAGCTTGGTAGGGAGCTCCTACGAGCAGTACTTC
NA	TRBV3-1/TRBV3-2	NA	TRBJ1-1	CASSSAQPMNTEAFF	TGTGCCAGCAGCTCGGCACAGCCTATGAACACTGAAGCTTTCTTT
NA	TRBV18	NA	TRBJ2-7	CASSLGQSSGEQYF	TGTGCCAGCTCCCTAGGACAGAGTTCTGGCGAGCAGTACTTC
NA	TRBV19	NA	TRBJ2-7	CASSRTHSSYEQYF	TGTGCCAGTAGTAGGACACATAGCTCCTACGAGCAGTACTTC
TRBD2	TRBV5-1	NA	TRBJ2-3	CASSLAPGLAGPDTQYF	TGCGCCAGCAGCTTGGCACCGGGACTAGCGGGGCCAGATACGCAGTATTTT
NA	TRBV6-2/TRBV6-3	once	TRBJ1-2	CASSYVPGHLDYGYTF	TGTGCCAGCAGTTACGTACCGGGTCACTTGGACTATGGCTACACCTTC
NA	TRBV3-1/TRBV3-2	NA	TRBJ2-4	CASSPFGGGDAKNIQYF	TGTGCCAGCAGCCCTTTTGGAGGGGGCGATGCCAAAAACATTCAGTACTTC
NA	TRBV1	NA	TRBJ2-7	CTSSPIAGLSYEQYF	TGCACCAGCAGCCCTATAGCGGGTCTCTCCTACGAGCAGTACTTC
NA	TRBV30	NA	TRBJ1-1	CAWRWGNTEAFF	TGTGCCTGGAGGTGGGGCAACACTGAAGCTTTCTTT
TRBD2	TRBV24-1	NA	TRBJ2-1	CATSDSGRDYNEQFF	TGTGCCACCAGTGATTCCGGGAGGGATTACAATGAGCAGTTCTTC
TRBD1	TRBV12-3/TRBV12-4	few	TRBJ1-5	CASRTGSDQPQHF	TGTGCCAGCAGGACAGGGAGTGATCAGCCCCAGCATTTT
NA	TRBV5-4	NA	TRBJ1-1	CASSLASPSTEAFF	TGTGCCAGCAGCTTGGCCTCCCCTAGCACTGAAGCTTTCTTT
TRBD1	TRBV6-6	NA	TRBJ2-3	CASSNQGVGATDTQYF	TGTGCCAGCAGTAACCAGGGGGTGGGGGCCACAGATACGCAGTATTTT
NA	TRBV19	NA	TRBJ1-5	CASSVPRVLRGNQPQHF	TGTGCCAGTAGTGTCCCCCGGGTCCTGAGGGGCAATCAGCCCCAGCATTTT
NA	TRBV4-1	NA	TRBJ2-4	CASSQSFRTEAKNIQYF	TGCGCCAGCAGCCAATCATTCAGGACAGAAGCCAAAAACATTCAGTACTTC
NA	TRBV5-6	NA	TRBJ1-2	CASSLVTGNYGYTF	TGTGCCAGCAGCTTGGTTACGGGAAACTATGGCTACACCTTC
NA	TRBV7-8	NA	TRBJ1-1	CASSLGRRNTEAFF	TGTGCCAGCAGCTTAGGACGGAGGAACACTGAAGCTTTCTTT
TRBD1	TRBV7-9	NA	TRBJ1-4	CASSSGTGRLSNEKLFF	TGTGCCAGCAGCAGCGGGACAGGTCGTTTATCTAATGAAAAACTGTTTTTT